The clone carrying this T cell receptor (beta chain) was recorded a few times. Its antigen remains unknown. Per germline, CDR1 SGHRS and CDR2 YFSETQ. J was trimmed by 3 bases and V by 3 bases; bases with no gene match: 0. This CDR3 is built from 13 residues. Prior to thyroid surgery, none of the patients had received any treatment. This entry comes from a study of metastatic and nonmetastatic thyroid tumors. As for the study in general: Samples came from malignant and benign thyroid patients, and repertoires were compared across blood and tumor or nodule tissue. Study-wide results and caveats: Benign nodules were reported to have significantly lower TCR beta diversity than malignant thyroid tumors, in blood and tumor.

Authors' processing steps: The study built a papillary thyroid cancer distant-metastasis classifier from CDR3 differences across clinicopathological groups. TCRdb ran MiXCR on the PCR reads. These V and J calls are TCRdb output, not the study's own analysis. The sample includes fewer than 70,000 clones, 25% to 35% seen only once; the top ten take 15% to 20%. Sequencing was done on a sample of blood. The TCR was taken from a female donor with papillary thyroid cancer or a benign thyroid nodule (not recorded which). Some clones in this sample may be carry-over from other donors' samples. The chain employs TRBV5-1 and TRBJ2-7; 10 nucleotides align to TRBD1. The CDR3 nucleotides are TGCGCCAGCAGCTGGACAGGGGGCTACGAGCAGTACTTC. Amino acid sequence: CASSWTGGYEQYF.